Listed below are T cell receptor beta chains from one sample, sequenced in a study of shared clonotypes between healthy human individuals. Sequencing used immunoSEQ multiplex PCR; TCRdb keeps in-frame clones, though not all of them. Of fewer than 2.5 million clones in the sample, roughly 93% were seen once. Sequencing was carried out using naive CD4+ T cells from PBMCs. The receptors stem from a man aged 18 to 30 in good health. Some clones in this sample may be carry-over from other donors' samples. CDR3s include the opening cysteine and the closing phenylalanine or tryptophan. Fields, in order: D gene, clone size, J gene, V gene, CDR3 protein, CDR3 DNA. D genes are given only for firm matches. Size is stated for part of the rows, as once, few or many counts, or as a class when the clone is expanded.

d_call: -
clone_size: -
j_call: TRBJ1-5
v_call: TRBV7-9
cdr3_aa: CASSLAGGGQPQHF
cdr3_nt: TGTGCCAGCAGCTTAGCCGGGGGAGGGCAGCCCCAGCATTTT

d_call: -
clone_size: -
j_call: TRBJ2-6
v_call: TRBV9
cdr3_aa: CASSAWASSGANVLTF
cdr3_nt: TGTGCCAGCAGCGCGTGGGCTAGCTCTGGGGCCAACGTCCTGACTTTC

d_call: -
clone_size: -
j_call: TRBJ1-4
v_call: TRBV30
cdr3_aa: CAWTPGTLSYEKLFF
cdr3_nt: TGTGCCTGGACCCCCGGGACCCTTTCCTATGAAAAACTGTTTTTT

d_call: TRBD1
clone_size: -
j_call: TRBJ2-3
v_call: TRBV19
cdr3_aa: CASSIRTGPDTQYF
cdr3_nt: TGTGCCAGTAGTATTCGGACAGGACCAGATACGCAGTATTTT

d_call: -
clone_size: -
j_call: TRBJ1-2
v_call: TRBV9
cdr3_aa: CASSPTRRALLEGYTF
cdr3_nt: TGTGCCAGCAGCCCCACCCGCAGGGCCCTACTCGAAGGCTACACCTTC

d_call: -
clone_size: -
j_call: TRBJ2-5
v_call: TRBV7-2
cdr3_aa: CASSLVSSRQETQYF
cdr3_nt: TGTGCCAGCAGCTTAGTCAGTAGTCGTCAAGAGACCCAGTACTTC

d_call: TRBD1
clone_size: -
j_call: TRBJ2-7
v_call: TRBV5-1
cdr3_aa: CASSPGTGIAPYEQYF
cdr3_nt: TGCGCCAGCAGCCCAGGGACAGGAATCGCGCCCTACGAGCAGTACTTC

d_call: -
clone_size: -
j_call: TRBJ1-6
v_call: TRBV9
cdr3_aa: CASSVGESPLHF
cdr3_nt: TGTGCCAGCAGCGTAGGGGAGTCACCCCTCCACTTT

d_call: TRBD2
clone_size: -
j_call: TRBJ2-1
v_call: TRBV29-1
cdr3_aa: CSGRGSAGGYNEQFF
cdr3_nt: TGCAGCGGCCGAGGGTCGGCGGGGGGTTACAATGAGCAGTTCTTC

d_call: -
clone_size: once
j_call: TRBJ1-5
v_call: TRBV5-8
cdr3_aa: CASSLAREPQHF
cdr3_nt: TGTGCCAGCAGCTTGGCCAGGGAGCCCCAGCATTTT

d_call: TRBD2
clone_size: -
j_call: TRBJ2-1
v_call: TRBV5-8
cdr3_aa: CASSSGTSGQGLNEQFF
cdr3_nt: TGTGCCAGCAGCTCCGGGACTAGCGGCCAGGGCCTCAATGAGCAGTTCTTC

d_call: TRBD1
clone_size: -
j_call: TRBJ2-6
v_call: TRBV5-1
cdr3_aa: CASSLPGQVPSGANVLTF
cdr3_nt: TGCGCCAGCAGCTTACCGGGACAGGTACCCTCTGGGGCCAACGTCCTGACTTTC

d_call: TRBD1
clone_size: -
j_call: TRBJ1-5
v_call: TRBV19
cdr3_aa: CASSIQGQNSNQPQHF
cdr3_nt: TGTGCCAGTAGTATACAGGGACAGAATAGCAATCAGCCCCAGCATTTT

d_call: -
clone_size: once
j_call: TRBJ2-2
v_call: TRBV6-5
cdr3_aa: CATRTNQNSGELFF
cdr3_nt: TGTGCCACCCGGACTAATCAGAACTCCGGGGAGCTGTTTTTT

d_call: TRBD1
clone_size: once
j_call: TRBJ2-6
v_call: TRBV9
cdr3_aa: CASSVAPETGTLGANVLTF
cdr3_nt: TGTGCCAGCAGCGTAGCTCCTGAGACAGGGACGCTCGGGGCCAACGTCCTGACTTTC

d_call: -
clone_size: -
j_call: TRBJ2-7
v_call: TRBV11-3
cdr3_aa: CASSLGQALGEQYF
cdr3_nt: TGTGCCAGCAGCTTAGGACAGGCCCTGGGCGAGCAGTACTTC

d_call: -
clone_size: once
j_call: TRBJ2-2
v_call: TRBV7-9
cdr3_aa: CASSLAQSANTGELFF
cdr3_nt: TGTGCCAGCAGCTTAGCACAGAGCGCGAACACCGGGGAGCTGTTTTTT

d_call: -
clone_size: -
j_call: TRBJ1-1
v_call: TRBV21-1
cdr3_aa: CASPRNTEAFF
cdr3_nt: TGTGCCAGCCCCAGGAACACTGAAGCTTTCTTT

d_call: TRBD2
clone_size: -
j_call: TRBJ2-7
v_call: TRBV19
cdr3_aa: CASSMSSGPYEQYF
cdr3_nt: TGTGCCAGTAGTATGTCTAGCGGGCCCTACGAGCAGTACTTC

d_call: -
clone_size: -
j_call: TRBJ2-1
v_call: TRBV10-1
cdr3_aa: CASSLGSGLFNEQFF
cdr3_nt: TGCGCCAGTAGCCTAGGGTCGGGACTCTTCAATGAGCAGTTCTTC

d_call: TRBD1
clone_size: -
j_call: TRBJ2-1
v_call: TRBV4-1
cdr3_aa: CASSQSWTGDYNEQFF
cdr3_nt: TGCGCCAGCAGCCAATCATGGACAGGGGACTACAATGAGCAGTTCTTC

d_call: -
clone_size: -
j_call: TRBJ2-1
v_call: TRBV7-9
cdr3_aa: CASSSRSIDSYNEQFF
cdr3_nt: TGTGCCAGCAGCTCGAGGAGTATCGACAGCTACAATGAGCAGTTCTTC

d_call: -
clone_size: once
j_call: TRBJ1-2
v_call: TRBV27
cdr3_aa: CASSPDNYGYTF
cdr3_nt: TGTGCCAGCAGTCCAGACAACTATGGCTACACCTTC

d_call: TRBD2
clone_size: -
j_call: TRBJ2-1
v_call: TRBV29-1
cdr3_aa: CSVGVIAGPDEQFF
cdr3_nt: TGCAGCGTTGGAGTGATAGCGGGACCTGATGAGCAGTTCTTC

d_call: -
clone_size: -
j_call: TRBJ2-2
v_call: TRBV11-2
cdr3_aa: CASSLRMGNTGELFF
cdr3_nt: TGTGCCAGCAGCTTAAGAATGGGTAACACCGGGGAGCTGTTTTTT

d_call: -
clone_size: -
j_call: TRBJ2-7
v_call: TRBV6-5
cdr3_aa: CASSYKGQQYF
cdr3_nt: TGTGCCAGCAGTTACAAGGGCCAGCAGTACTTC

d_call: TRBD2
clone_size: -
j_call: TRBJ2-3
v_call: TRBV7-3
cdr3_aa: CASSVTSGRADTQYF
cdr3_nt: TGTGCCAGCAGCGTTACTAGCGGGAGGGCAGATACGCAGTATTTT

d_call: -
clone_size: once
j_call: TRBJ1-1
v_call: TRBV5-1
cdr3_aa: CASSALQDPNTEAFF
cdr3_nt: TGCGCCAGCAGCGCCCTACAGGACCCGAACACTGAAGCTTTCTTT

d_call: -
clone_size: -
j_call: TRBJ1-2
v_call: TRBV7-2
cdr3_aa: CASSRGDLDGYTF
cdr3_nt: TGTGCCAGCAGCCGGGGGGATCTGGATGGCTACACCTTC

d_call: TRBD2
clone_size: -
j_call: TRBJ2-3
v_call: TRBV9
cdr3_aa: CASSVGDSGSTDTQYF
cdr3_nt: TGTGCCAGCAGCGTAGGAGATAGCGGGAGCACAGATACGCAGTATTTT

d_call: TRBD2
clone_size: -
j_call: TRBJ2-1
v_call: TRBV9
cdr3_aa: CASSVVTSGGNNEQFF
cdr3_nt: TGTGCCAGCAGCGTAGTAACTAGCGGGGGAAACAATGAGCAGTTCTTC

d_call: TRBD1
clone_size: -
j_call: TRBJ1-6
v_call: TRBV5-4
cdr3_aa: CASSLHSSGQGISPLHF
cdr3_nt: TGTGCCAGCAGCTTGCATTCGTCTGGACAGGGTATTTCACCCCTCCACTTT

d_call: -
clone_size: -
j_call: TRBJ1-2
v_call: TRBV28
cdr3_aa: CASSSPATNYGYTF
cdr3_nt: TGTGCCAGCAGTTCCCCAGCAACTAACTATGGCTACACCTTC

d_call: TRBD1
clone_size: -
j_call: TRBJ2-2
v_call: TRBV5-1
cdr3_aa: CASSRLQGQGSGELFF
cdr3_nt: TGCGCCAGCAGTCGTCTTCAGGGACAGGGGTCCGGGGAGCTGTTTTTT

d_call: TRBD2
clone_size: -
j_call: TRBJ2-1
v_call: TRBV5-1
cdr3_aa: CASSLDYYGTRGNEQFF
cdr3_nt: TGCGCCAGCAGCTTGGACTACTACGGGACTAGGGGTAATGAGCAGTTCTTC

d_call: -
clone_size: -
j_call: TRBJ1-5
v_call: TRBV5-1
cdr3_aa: CASSLGRADQPQHF
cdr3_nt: TGCGCCAGCAGCTTGGGCAGGGCTGATCAGCCCCAGCATTTT

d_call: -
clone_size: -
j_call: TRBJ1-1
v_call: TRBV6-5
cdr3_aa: CASSYRDEGVDTEAFF
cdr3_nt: TGTGCCAGCAGTTACCGGGATGAGGGGGTCGACACTGAAGCTTTCTTT

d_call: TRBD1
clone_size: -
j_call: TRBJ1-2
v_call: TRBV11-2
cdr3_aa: CASSFSTGGLYGYTF
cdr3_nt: TGTGCCAGCAGCTTTTCGACAGGGGGCCTATATGGCTACACCTTC

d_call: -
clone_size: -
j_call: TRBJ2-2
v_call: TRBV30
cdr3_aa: CAWSVAAGELFF
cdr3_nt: TGTGCCTGGAGTGTGGCGGCCGGGGAGCTGTTTTTT

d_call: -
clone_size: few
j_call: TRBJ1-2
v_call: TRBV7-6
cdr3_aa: CASSFSGEGYTF
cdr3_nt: TGTGCCAGCAGCTTTTCGGGGGAAGGCTACACCTTC

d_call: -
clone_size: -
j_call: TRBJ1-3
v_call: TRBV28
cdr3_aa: CASSDPGGSSGNTIYF
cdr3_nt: TGTGCCAGCAGTGACCCGGGGGGATCCTCTGGAAACACCATATATTTT

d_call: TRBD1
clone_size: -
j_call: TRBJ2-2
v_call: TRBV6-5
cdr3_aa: CASREQGATGELFF
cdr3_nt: TGTGCCAGCCGGGAACAGGGGGCAACCGGGGAGCTGTTTTTT

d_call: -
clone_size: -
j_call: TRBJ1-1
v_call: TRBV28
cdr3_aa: CASIGQGGRTEAFF
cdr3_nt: TGTGCCAGCATAGGGCAGGGAGGTCGGACTGAAGCTTTCTTT

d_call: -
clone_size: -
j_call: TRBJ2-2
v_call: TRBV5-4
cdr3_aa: CASSLAHTGELFF
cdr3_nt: TGTGCCAGCAGCTTGGCCCACACCGGGGAGCTGTTTTTT

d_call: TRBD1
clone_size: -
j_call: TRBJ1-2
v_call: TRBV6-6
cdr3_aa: CASSYRGQEIRYGYTF
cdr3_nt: TGTGCCAGCAGTTATAGGGGACAGGAGATTCGGTATGGCTACACCTTC

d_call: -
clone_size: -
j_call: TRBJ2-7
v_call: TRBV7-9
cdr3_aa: CASSPRGASSYEQYF
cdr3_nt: TGTGCCAGCAGCCCTCGAGGGGCCTCATCCTACGAGCAGTACTTC

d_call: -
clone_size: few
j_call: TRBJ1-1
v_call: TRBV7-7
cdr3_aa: CASSPIGITEAFF
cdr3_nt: TGTGCCAGCAGCCCAATAGGGATCACTGAAGCTTTCTTT

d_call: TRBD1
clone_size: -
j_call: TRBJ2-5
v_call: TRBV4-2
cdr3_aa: CASTVTGASQETQYF
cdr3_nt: TGTGCCAGCACAGTAACAGGGGCGTCTCAAGAGACCCAGTACTTC

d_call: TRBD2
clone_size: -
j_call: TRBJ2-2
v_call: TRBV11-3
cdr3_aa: CASSSGVGLADTGELFF
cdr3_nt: TGTGCCAGCTCCTCGGGCGTTGGACTAGCGGACACCGGGGAGCTGTTTTTT

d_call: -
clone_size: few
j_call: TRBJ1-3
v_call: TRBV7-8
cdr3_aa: CASSLVSGNTIYF
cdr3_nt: TGTGCCAGCAGCTTAGTATCTGGAAACACCATATATTTT

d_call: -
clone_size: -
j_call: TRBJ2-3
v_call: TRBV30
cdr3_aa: CAWILFPADTQYF
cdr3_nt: TGTGCCTGGATCCTCTTCCCGGCGGATACGCAGTATTTT

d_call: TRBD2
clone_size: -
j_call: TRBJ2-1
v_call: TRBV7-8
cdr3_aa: CASTPQGGPGNEQFF
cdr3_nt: TGTGCCAGCACCCCTCAGGGAGGGCCCGGCAATGAGCAGTTCTTC

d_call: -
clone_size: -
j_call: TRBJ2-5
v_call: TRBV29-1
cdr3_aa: CSVDPYGRETQYF
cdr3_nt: TGCAGCGTTGATCCCTATGGGAGAGAGACCCAGTACTTC

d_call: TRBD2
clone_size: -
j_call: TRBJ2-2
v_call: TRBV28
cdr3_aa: CASRYPPGTSGRADGELFF
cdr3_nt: TGTGCCAGCAGATACCCACCCGGGACTAGCGGGAGGGCCGACGGGGAGCTGTTTTTT

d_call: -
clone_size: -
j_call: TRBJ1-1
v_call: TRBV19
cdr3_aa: CASSINQGPQGAFF
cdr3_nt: TGTGCCAGTAGTATTAATCAGGGCCCCCAGGGAGCTTTCTTT

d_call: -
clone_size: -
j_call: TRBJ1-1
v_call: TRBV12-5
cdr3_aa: CASKESGNTEAFF
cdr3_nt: TGTGCTAGCAAGGAGTCCGGCAACACTGAAGCTTTCTTT

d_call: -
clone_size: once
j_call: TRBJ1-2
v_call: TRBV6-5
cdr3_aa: CASSSGGGSGYTF
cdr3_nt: TGTGCCAGCAGCAGCGGTGGGGGGAGCGGCTACACCTTC

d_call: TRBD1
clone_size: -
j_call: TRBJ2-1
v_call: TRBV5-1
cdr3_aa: CASGQGANNEQFF
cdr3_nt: TGCGCCAGCGGACAGGGGGCAAACAATGAGCAGTTCTTC

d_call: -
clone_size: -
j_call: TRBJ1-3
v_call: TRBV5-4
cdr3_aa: CASSSQGHSGNTIYF
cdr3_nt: TGTGCCAGCAGCTCCCAGGGGCATTCTGGAAACACCATATATTTT

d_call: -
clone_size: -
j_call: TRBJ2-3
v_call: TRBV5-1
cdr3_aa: CASSLAFRPPTQYF
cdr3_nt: TGCGCCAGCAGCTTGGCGTTTCGGCCACCTACGCAGTATTTT